One sample yielded the 23 T cell receptor beta chains listed below, sequenced in a study of blood T cell repertoires in COVID-19. The repertoire was sequenced with immunoSEQ multiplex PCR; TCRdb's copy has only in-frame clones and lacks some. The table lists about 250,000 clones, about 80% of them singletons. The sequenced sample consisted of PBMCs or T cells enriched from blood (not recorded which). The receptors stem from a man aged 45 to 65 who had recovered from COVID-19.

The chain couples TRBV7-3 to TRBJ1-2, with TRBD1 identical over 7 bases. Germline CDR1 reads SGHTA; CDR2 reads FQGTGA. This CDR3 has 13 amino acids. V lost 4 bases and J lost 4; bases outside the gene matches: 3. CDR3 loop: CASSSGQAYGYTF. The CDR3 nucleotides read TGTGCCAGCAGCTCCGGACAGGCCTATGGCTACACCTTC.

The CDR3 DNA is TGTGCCAGCAGTTCGCCGGGACTAGCGGGAGCGAACGGGGAGCTGTTTTTT. Encoded protein: CASSSPGLAGANGELFF. This rearrangement joins TRBV27 to TRBJ2-2; 14 nucleotides align to TRBD2. The CDR3 sequence is 17 residues long. CDR1 and CDR2 (germline): MNHEY, SMNVEV (reference sequence). The V gene end was trimmed by 4 bases and the J gene end by 7 bases; junction bases not matched to a gene: 8.

A remark on this clone: Other DNA sequences in this specimen translate into the identical CDR3. This chain uses TRBV11-3 with TRBJ2-1; 10 bases line up with TRBD1. CDR3 length equals 15 residues. V gave up 4 bases and J gave up 4 bases; unmatched junction bases: 4. Germline-derived CDR1 and CDR2 are SGHNT and YENEEA. The CDR3 loop reads CASSSRQGAYNEQFF. CDR3 in DNA: TGTGCCAGCAGCTCGCGACAGGGGGCATACAATGAGCAGTTCTTC.

V gene TRBV10-2 combines with J gene TRBJ1-6; TRBD1 might be the D (5 bases). CDR3 length equals 18 residues. The V gene lost 6 bases and the J gene lost 4 bases, with 22 bases spanning the gap. CDR1 and CDR2 from the germline V gene are WSHSY and SAAADI. DNA of the CDR3: TGCGCCAGCAGCCTCCCGGGGAGGGGTCCGGAGTATAATTCACCCCTCCACTTT. Translation: CASSLPGRGPEYNSPLHF.

This clone was observed a few times. The V call is TRBV9, the J call TRBJ2-7, with 11 bases matching TRBD1. V lost 3 bases and J lost 3; bases outside the gene matches: 11. Germline V gene data show CDR1 as SGDLS and CDR2 as YYNGEE. The CDR3 loop spans 17 amino acids. The CDR3 nucleotides read TGTGCCAGCAGCGAGGGGCCGGGACAGGGGGTCGGCTACGAGCAGTACTTC. Translated: CASSEGPGQGVGYEQYF.

The chain employs TRBV6-5 and TRBJ1-2; 8 positions agree with TRBD1. The CDR3 extends over 14 amino acids. CDR1 is MNHEY, CDR2 SVGAGI, per germline. The V segment lost 5 bases and the J segment 5 bases; nucleotides outside the gene matches: 7. As DNA, the CDR3 is TGTGCCAGCAGTAACCAGGGGGCGAGATATGGCTACACCTTC. The encoded protein is CASSNQGARYGYTF.

The chain couples TRBV5-1 to TRBJ1-1, with D maybe TRBD1 (6 bases). Germline V gene sequence: CDR1 SGHRS, CDR2 YFSETQ. CDR3 length equals 15 residues. V lost 4 bases and J 4 bases, leaving 17 bases between the germline ends. DNA of the CDR3: TGCGCCAGCAGCACCCCACTACAGGGTGTCACTGAAGCTTTCTTT. Translation: CASSTPLQGVTEAFF.

J is TRBJ2-2 and V is TRBV7-3; 9 bases are shared with TRBD1. V was clipped by 1 base and J by 6 bases; unmatched bases: 3. The CDR3 totals 15 residues. Germline CDR1 reads SGHTA; CDR2 reads FQGTGA. The CDR3 DNA sequence: TGTGCCAGCAGCTTAATAGGACAGGGGTCCGGGGAGCTGTTTTTT. Amino acid sequence: CASSLIGQGSGELFF. Filled out from reference TRBV7-3 and TRBJ2-2, the complete variable domain reads GAGVSQTPSNKVTEKGKYVELRCDPISGHTALYWYRQSLGQGPEFLIYFQGTGAADDSGLPNDRFFAVRPEGSVSTLKIQRTERGDSAVYLCASSLIGQGSGELFFGEGSRLTVL.

CDR3 nucleotides: TGTGCCAGCAGCGTAGGTTCGGGGGTCTCTGGAAACACCATATATTTT. Protein sequence: CASSVGSGVSGNTIYF. The rearrangement links TRBV9 to TRBJ1-3; possibly TRBD1 for D (5 bases). Deletions cut 0 bases from V and 0 bases from J, with 10 bases between. The CDR3 is made up of 16 amino acids. Germline V gene lookup returns CDR1 SGDLS and CDR2 YYNGEE. The full variable domain, rest sourced from reference TRBV9 and TRBJ1-3, is DSGVTQTPKHLITATGQRVTLRCSPRSGDLSVYWYQQSLDQGLQFLIQYYNGEERAKGNILERFSAQQFPDLHSELNLSSLELGDSALYFCASSVGSGVSGNTIYFGEGSWLTVV.

This clone showed up just once. This chain connects TRBV13 to TRBJ1-3; possible D gene TRBD1, 6 bases. The germline V gene has CDR1 PRHDT and CDR2 FYEKMQ (reference sequence). V shed 5 bases and J shed 0 bases, with 11 bases lying between them. This CDR3 contains 15 residues. The CDR3, as DNA: TGTGCCAGCAGCCAGGGGACCGTCTCTGGAAACACCATATATTTT. This encodes CASSQGTVSGNTIYF. The whole variable domain, remainder taken from reference TRBV13 and TRBJ1-3, is AAGVIQSPRHLIKEKRETATLKCYPIPRHDTVYWYQQGPGQDPQFLISFYEKMQSDKGSIPDRFSAQQFSDYHSELNMSSLELGDSALYFCASSQGTVSGNTIYFGEGSWLTVV.

V is TRBV5-1 and J is TRBJ1-1; D may be TRBD1 (5 bases). The length of the CDR3 is 14 residues. V was trimmed by 3 bases and J by 4 bases, leaving 13 bases between them. Germline values: CDR1 SGHRS, CDR2 YFSETQ. This chain's CDR3 is CASSSDPGVTEAFF. Here the CDR3 DNA reads TGCGCCAGCAGCTCGGACCCGGGGGTCACTGAAGCTTTCTTT. Combining the CDR3 with reference TRBV5-1 and TRBJ1-1 gives the whole variable domain KAGVTQTPRYLIKTRGQQVTLSCSPISGHRSVSWYQQTPGQGLQFLFEYFSETQRNKGNFPGRFSGRQFSNSRSEMNVSTLELGDSALYLCASSSDPGVTEAFFGQGTRLTVV.

On this clone: This sample also contains other DNA sequences that code for the same CDR3. The chain couples TRBV12-5 to TRBJ1-6, with D possibly TRBD1 on 6 matching bases. Germline V CDR1 and CDR2: LGHNT, FRNRAP. The CDR3 length is 13 residues. With 1 base removed from V and 9 bases from J, the gap between germline ends came to 7 bases. This CDR3 is CASGLEGGSPLHF. The CDR3 nucleotides are TGTGCTAGTGGTTTGGAAGGGGGTTCACCCCTCCACTTT.

The chain employs TRBV6-2 or TRBV6-3 and TRBJ1-5, with D possibly TRBD1 on 6 matching bases. Between the trimmed V and J ends, which lost 2 bases and 3 bases, there was a span of 14 bases. Germline CDR1 reads MNHEY; CDR2 reads SVGEGT. This CDR3 has 16 residues. Here the CDR3 reads CASSYGTSGFNQPQHF. DNA for the CDR3: TGTGCCAGCAGTTACGGGACATCAGGATTCAATCAGCCCCAGCATTTT.

V usage is TRBV2 and J usage is TRBJ2-7; 7 nucleotides line up with TRBD2. The CDR3 extends over 12 amino acids. J was trimmed by 4 bases and V by 9 bases; bases with no gene match: 6. CDR1 is SNHLY and CDR2 is FYNNEI in the germline V gene. This chain's CDR3 is CARGGDLYEQYF. For the CDR3, the DNA is TGTGCCAGGGGAGGGGATCTTTACGAGCAGTACTTC. The full variable domain, with the rest looked up from reference TRBV2 and TRBJ2-7, is EPEVTQTPSHQVTQMGQEVILRCVPISNHLYFYWYRQILGQKVEFLVSFYNNEISEKSEIFDDQFSVERPDGSNFTLKIRSTKLEDSAMYFCARGGDLYEQYFGPGTRLTVT.

This clone has only one observation. The chain has TRBV24-1 and TRBJ1-5, with TRBD1 identical over 10 bases. Unmatched junction bases numbered 8, after V lost 4 bases and J lost 6 bases. Germline CDR1 is KGHDR and CDR2 is SFDVKD. The CDR3 extends over 16 amino acids. The CDR3 loop is CATSDQTTGGLQPQHF. The CDR3 region has the DNA TGTGCCACCAGTGACCAGACGACAGGGGGCCTTCAGCCCCAGCATTTT.

The chain employs TRBV29-1 and TRBJ2-7; the D gene is possibly TRBD2 (6 bases). Germline V gene data show CDR1 as SQVTM and CDR2 as ANQGSEA. This CDR3 has 12 residues. Between the trimmed V and J ends, which lost 4 bases and 6 bases, there was a span of 13 bases. CDR3 in amino acids: CSVGTSRIEQYF. CDR3 bases: TGCAGCGTTGGAACTAGCAGAATCGAGCAGTACTTC.

This chain uses TRBV7-2 with TRBJ2-1, with TRBD1 matching 9 bases. V shed 5 bases, J shed 0 bases, and the junction held 8 bases outside the gene matches. CDR1 and CDR2 from the germline V gene are SGHTA and FQGNSA. This CDR3 has 17 amino acids. CDR3 DNA: TGTGCCAGCAGCCCATACAGGGGGCCGAGCTCCTACAATGAGCAGTTCTTC. This sequence encodes CASSPYRGPSSYNEQFF.

The genes are TRBV5-4 and TRBJ1-1, with unresolved D. This CDR3 is built from 15 residues. Trimming left V 5 bases short and J 0 bases short, with 14 bases between. Germline V gene lookup returns CDR1 SGHNT and CDR2 YYREEE (reference sequence). CDR3 DNA: TGTGCCAGCAGTTATCCAGGAGGAATGAACACTGAAGCTTTCTTT. It specifies CASSYPGGMNTEAFF.

The genes are TRBV5-8 and TRBJ1-4; 10 positions agree with TRBD1. This CDR3 is built from 18 residues. V dropped 3 bases and J dropped 0; count of bases not matched to a gene: 8. Germline CDR1 SGHTS, CDR2 YDEGEE. CDR3 loop: CASSSGQGGPATNEKLFF. As DNA, the CDR3 is TGTGCCAGCAGCTCCGGACAGGGGGGGCCTGCAACTAATGAAAAACTGTTTTTT.

In its sample, this clone was seen a few times. The chain recombines TRBV27 with TRBJ1-3; 9 bases align to TRBD1. There are 14 residues in the CDR3. The V gene's germline CDR1 is MNHEY and CDR2 SMNVEV (reference sequence). J lost 7 bases, V lost 2 bases, and 3 bases had no gene match. The CDR3 sequence is CASSLLQGANTIYF. The CDR3 bases are TGTGCCAGCAGTTTACTACAGGGGGCTAACACCATATATTTT.

The rearrangement uses TRBV7-9 and TRBJ2-2, with D possibly matching TRBD2 (5 bases). The CDR3 is 16 amino acids. The V end lost 5 bases, the J end lost 2 bases, and 15 bases lay between the germline ends. Germline V CDR1 and CDR2: SEHNR, FQNEAQ (reference sequence). In nucleotides, the CDR3 is TGTGCCAGCAGCAGCGGACCTCGCCCAAACACCGGGGAGCTGTTTTTT. Encoded protein: CASSSGPRPNTGELFF.

J is TRBJ2-6 and V is TRBV13; 8 positions agree with TRBD1. V trimming: 7 bases; J trimming: 2 bases; junction bases outside the gene matches: 16. CDR1 is PRHDT, CDR2 FYEKMQ, per germline (reference sequence). This CDR3 is 19 amino acids long. The CDR3 protein is CASIPGRFSGGTGANVLTF. The CDR3 region has the DNA TGTGCCAGCATCCCAGGGCGGTTTTCAGGGGGCACTGGGGCCAACGTCCTGACTTTC.

The chain links TRBV5-4 to TRBJ1-4; unclear D gene. Germline CDR1 SGHNT, CDR2 YYREEE (reference sequence). V gave up 1 base and J gave up 13 bases, with 14 bases separating them. This CDR3 is 13 amino acids long. The CDR3 loop reads CASSLSMSGSLFF. CDR3 nucleotides: TGTGCCAGCAGCTTGTCCATGTCAGGTTCACTGTTTTTT.